The next 29 T cell receptor beta chains were all read from a single sample in a study of T cell responses to AZD1222 COVID-19 vaccine. Profiled with immunoSEQ multiplex PCR; TCRdb holds only in-frame clones, not every one. The sample yields under 150,000 clones, about 92% seen once. Sequenced material: peripheral blood, taken on day 0 of AZD1222 vaccination. Receptor source: an adult in good health.

The chain couples TRBV14 to TRBJ1-3; no firm D call. Germline loops: CDR1 SGHDN, CDR2 FVKESK. V was trimmed by 6 bases and J by 6 bases, leaving 6 bases between them. The CDR3 totals 11 residues. This chain's CDR3 is CASSSANTIYF. In DNA form, the CDR3 reads TGTGCCAGCAGTTCAGCAAACACCATATATTTT.

This clone was seen once. The rearrangement joins TRBV7-6 to TRBJ2-2, with 11 bases lining up with TRBD1. Germline trimming cut 5 bases from V and 3 bases from J; bases unmatched to any gene: 5. CDR1 is SGHVS and CDR2 is FNYEAQ in the germline V gene. The CDR3 is 16 amino acids. DNA of the CDR3: TGTGCCAGCAGCACCGGACAGGGGGCGGACACCGGGGAGCTGTTTTTT. This encodes CASSTGQGADTGELFF.

The table lists this clone with a count of one. The J gene is TRBJ2-3, the V gene TRBV5-4, with D unclear. This CDR3 comprises 18 residues. The germline V gene encodes CDR1 SGHNT and CDR2 YYREEE (reference sequence). Deletions cut 3 bases from V and 3 bases from J, with 23 bases between. The DNA for the CDR3 is TGTGCCAGCAGCTCCCGTCATCCCGCGGTCAAGGGTACAGATACGCAGTATTTT. Amino acid sequence: CASSSRHPAVKGTDTQYF.

This chain joins TRBV20-1 and TRBJ2-7, with 9 bases fitting TRBD2. V lost 3 bases to trimming and J lost 2 bases; unmatched junction nucleotides: 5. CDR1 DFQATT and CDR2 SNEGSKA come from the germline V gene (reference sequence). CDR3 length: 14 residues. CDR3 sequence reads: CSASRLAGTYEQYF. The CDR3 DNA follows: TGCAGTGCTAGTAGGCTAGCGGGAACCTACGAGCAGTACTTC.

The chain couples TRBV10-3 to TRBJ1-6; no clear D. Germline CDR1 is ENHRY and CDR2 is SYGVKD. The CDR3 extends over 18 amino acids. V was shortened by 2 bases and J by 0 bases, with 14 bases between the two germline ends. In nucleotides, the CDR3 is TGTGCCATCAGTGAGAAGGGTTCCTTAAGCTCCTATAATTCACCCCTCCACTTT. Protein product: CAISEKGSLSSYNSPLHF.

This clone was picked up one time. V and J are TRBV6-2 or TRBV6-3 and TRBJ1-6; TRBD1 is a possible D gene (5 bases). The germline V and J ends were trimmed by 6 bases and 7 bases, with 13 bases remaining between them. The CDR3 consists of 14 residues. From germline, CDR1 is MNHEY and CDR2 SVGEGT. CDR3: CASSLLGGNSPLHF. CDR3 DNA sequence: TGTGCCAGCAGCCTCCTTGGGGGGAATTCACCCCTCCACTTT.

This chain links TRBV19 with TRBJ1-1, with D possibly matching TRBD1 (6 bases). This CDR3 is 15 amino acids long. Germline values: CDR1 LNHDA, CDR2 SQIVND (reference sequence). Trimming pared 3 bases from V and 5 bases from J, leaving 16 bases between. As DNA, the CDR3 is TGTGCCAGTAGTATCTACGGAGGGGGGGAGACTGAAGCTTTCTTT. It yields the protein CASSIYGGGETEAFF.

The V gene is TRBV5-4, the J gene TRBJ2-1, with D perhaps matching TRBD2 (5 bases). In germline, CDR1 is SGHNT, CDR2 YYREEE (reference sequence). V lost 0 bases and J lost 3, with 19 bases in between. CDR3 length equals 18 residues. CDR3: CASSLEPPTRLVYNEQFF. The CDR3 nucleotides read TGTGCCAGCAGCTTGGAGCCACCCACTAGGTTGGTCTACAATGAGCAGTTCTTC.

The chain links TRBV6-5 to TRBJ2-7, with TRBD2 identical over 10 bases. The CDR3 is 15 residues long. Germline CDR1 reads MNHEY; CDR2 reads SVGAGI. Trimming at V came to 9 bases and at J to 4 bases, leaving 12 bases not matched to a gene. This CDR3 is CASGLADHGSYEQYF. The CDR3 region has the DNA TGTGCCAGTGGACTAGCGGACCATGGGAGTTACGAGCAGTACTTC.

The chain carries TRBV29-1 and TRBJ2-7; maybe TRBD1 (5 bases). Looked up from germline, CDR1 is SQVTM and CDR2 is ANQGSEA. The CDR3 length is 15 residues. With 1 base removed from V and 0 bases from J, the gap between germline ends came to 13 bases. The CDR3 spells CSVEVGPSSSYEQYF. The CDR3 coding sequence is TGCAGCGTTGAAGTGGGGCCGTCAAGCTCCTACGAGCAGTACTTC.

This rearrangement joins TRBV15 to TRBJ1-2; no clear D. The CDR3 is made up of 16 amino acids. V was pared by 0 bases and J by 8 bases, with 19 bases between. CDR1 and CDR2 (germline): LNHNV, YYDKDF (reference sequence). This CDR3 reads CATSRDPGLSSGGYTF. CDR3 nucleotide sequence: TGTGCCACCAGCAGAGATCCGGGTTTGTCTTCGGGAGGCTACACCTTC.

The V and J genes are TRBV9 and TRBJ2-3; 13 positions match TRBD2. The CDR3 is 20 residues long. V dropped 0 bases and J dropped 1; count of bases not matched to a gene: 11. Germline V gene data show CDR1 as SGDLS and CDR2 as YYNGEE. As DNA, the CDR3 is TGTGCCAGCAGCGTAGCAACTAGCGGGAGGGCCCTCGTAGGCACAGATACGCAGTATTTT. Amino acid sequence: CASSVATSGRALVGTDTQYF.

The CDR3 nucleotides are TGTGCCAGCAGTACTCGGACAGGGGGCAGCCAGCCCCAGCATTTT. Translating gives CASSTRTGGSQPQHF. This chain connects TRBV27 to TRBJ1-5; 11 positions agree with TRBD1. The CDR3 is 15 residues long. The germline gives CDR1 MNHEY, CDR2 SMNVEV (reference sequence). The ends lost 5 bases at V and 7 bases at J; junction bases unmatched: 7.

The rearrangement joins TRBV6-5 to TRBJ1-1, with TRBD1 as a possible D gene (6 bases). Germline lookup yields CDR1 MNHEY and CDR2 SVGAGI. Trimming cost V 6 bases and J 4 bases, with 15 bases left between them. The CDR3 runs to 14 residues. This chain's CDR3 is CASSRGGGGTEAFF. For the CDR3, the DNA is TGTGCCAGCAGCCGAGGGGGGGGTGGCACTGAAGCTTTCTTT.

The V and J genes are TRBV12-5 and TRBJ2-5; D assignment may be TRBD1 or TRBD2 (6 bases each). The V gene lost 5 bases and the J gene lost 4 bases, with 14 bases spanning the gap. Germline assignment: CDR1 LGHNT and CDR2 FRNRAP. This CDR3 comprises 14 residues. CDR3 sequence: CASGPGALRETQYF. The CDR3 DNA is TGTGCTAGTGGTCCGGGGGCCCTGCGAGAGACCCAGTACTTC. The full variable domain, completed using reference TRBV12-5 and TRBJ2-5, is DARVTQTPRHKVTEMGQEVTMRCQPILGHNTVFWYRQTMMQGLELLAYFRNRAPLDDSGMPKDRFSAEMPDATLATLKIQPSEPRDSAVYFCASGPGALRETQYFGPGTRLLVL.

The chain uses TRBV27 and TRBJ2-5, with D tentatively TRBD1 (5 bases). The germline V and J ends were trimmed by 5 bases and 5 bases, with 15 bases remaining between them. CDR1 is MNHEY and CDR2 is SMNVEV in the germline V gene (reference sequence). This CDR3 is 14 amino acids long. The CDR3 protein is CASSLGKGSETQYF. The CDR3 region has the DNA TGTGCCAGCAGTCTGGGAAAGGGGTCGGAGACCCAGTACTTC.

This clone was seen a handful of times. The chain links TRBV7-6 to TRBJ2-1; D could derive from TRBD1 or TRBD2 (5 bases each). V lost 2 bases and J 15 bases, leaving 17 bases between the germline ends. The CDR3 runs to 13 residues. Germline CDR1 reads SGHVS; CDR2 reads FNYEAQ. The CDR3 DNA follows: TGTGCCAGCAGCTTATCCTCCCCTGAGAGGGGGTTCTTC. Amino acid sequence: CASSLSSPERGFF.

J is TRBJ1-1 and V is TRBV12-3 or TRBV12-4; no reliable D call. V was clipped by 1 base and J by 0 bases, with 3 bases between them. The CDR3 is 13 amino acids. Here the CDR3 DNA reads TGTGCCAGCAGTTTAGGATTGAACACTGAAGCTTTCTTT. Residues: CASSLGLNTEAFF.

This chain uses TRBV30 with TRBJ1-1; maybe TRBD1 (5 bases). Trimming pared 5 bases from V and 2 bases from J, leaving 12 bases between. The V gene's germline CDR1 is GTSNPN and CDR2 SVGIG (reference sequence). The CDR3 runs 13 residues. CDR3 region: CAWGTGHNTEAFF. Here the CDR3 DNA reads TGTGCCTGGGGGACCGGGCACAACACTGAAGCTTTCTTT.

The chain carries TRBV6-5 and TRBJ2-7, with D possibly being TRBD1 or TRBD2 (5 bases each). V was clipped by 3 bases and J by 4 bases, with 13 bases between them. The length of the CDR3 is 14 residues. The germline V gene has CDR1 MNHEY and CDR2 SVGAGI. CDR3 loop: CASSYTGRGYEQYF. The CDR3 bases are TGTGCCAGCAGTTATACGGGACGGGGATACGAGCAGTACTTC.

V usage is TRBV7-9 and J usage is TRBJ1-1; 10 bases are shared with TRBD1. V gave up 3 bases and J gave up 1 base; unmatched junction bases: 8. The length of the CDR3 is 17 residues. Germline V gives CDR1 SEHNR, CDR2 FQNEAQ (reference sequence). The CDR3 reads CASSFTGTGVANTEAFF. The CDR3 DNA reads as TGTGCCAGCAGCTTCACGGGGACAGGGGTCGCGAACACTGAAGCTTTCTTT. Full variable domain (missing parts from reference TRBV7-9 and TRBJ1-1): DTGVSQNPRHKITKRGQNVTFRCDPISEHNRLYWYRQTLGQGPEFLTYFQNEAQLEKSRLLSDRFSAERPKGSFSTLEIQRTEQGDSAMYLCASSFTGTGVANTEAFFGQGTRLTVV.

The chain carries TRBV19 and TRBJ2-1; 10 nucleotides line up with TRBD2. Per germline, CDR1 LNHDA and CDR2 SQIVND (reference sequence). The CDR3 spans 14 residues. V trimming: 10 bases; J trimming: 4 bases; junction bases outside the gene matches: 7. In DNA, the CDR3 is TGTGCCACCGCGAGGACTAGCGGTTACAATGAGCAGTTCTTC. It is translated as CATARTSGYNEQFF.

The V call is TRBV27, the J call TRBJ1-6, with D possibly TRBD1 on 6 matching bases. CDR1 MNHEY and CDR2 SMNVEV come from the germline V gene (reference sequence). V shed 2 bases and J shed 7 bases, with 12 bases lying between them. There are 15 residues in the CDR3. In DNA, the CDR3 is TGTGCCAGCAGTTTAGAGACAGGATTAAATTCACCCCTCCACTTT. Its translation is CASSLETGLNSPLHF.

The chain links TRBV6-5 to TRBJ2-7, with a possible D match to TRBD1 (6 bases). Germline lookup yields CDR1 MNHEY and CDR2 SVGAGI. V was clipped by 6 bases and J by 0 bases, with 9 bases between them. This CDR3 spans 13 amino acids. This CDR3 reads CASSQGSSYEQYF. CDR3 nucleotides: TGTGCCAGCAGCCAGGGGAGCTCCTACGAGCAGTACTTC.

The gene calls are TRBV27 and TRBJ2-1; 7 positions agree with TRBD1. The CDR3 totals 14 residues. Per germline, CDR1 MNHEY and CDR2 SMNVEV (reference sequence). The ends lost 1 base at V and 7 bases at J; junction bases unmatched: 4. CDR3 sequence: CASSLLTGSNEQFF. Here the CDR3 DNA reads TGTGCCAGCAGTTTATTGACAGGGTCAAATGAGCAGTTCTTC.

V and J are TRBV19 and TRBJ1-5; possibly TRBD1 for D (5 bases). Trimming cost V 9 bases and J 0 bases, with 15 bases left between them. Germline CDR1 and CDR2: LNHDA and SQIVND (reference sequence). This CDR3 is 15 amino acids long. CDR3 region: CASLGRRDSNQPQHF. For the CDR3, the DNA is TGTGCCAGCTTGGGACGGCGGGATAGCAATCAGCCCCAGCATTTT.

The V and J genes are TRBV5-1 and TRBJ2-5; TRBD1 agrees at 8 bases. Germline assignment: CDR1 SGHRS and CDR2 YFSETQ. The CDR3 contains 16 residues. J lost 5 bases, V lost 0 bases, and 9 bases had no gene match. CDR3 loop: CASSLEGTGLWETQYF. CDR3 nucleotides: TGCGCCAGCAGCTTGGAAGGGACAGGCCTCTGGGAGACCCAGTACTTC.

This chain links TRBV3-1 (or the pseudogene TRBV3-2) with TRBJ1-1; D remains unclear. Germline CDR1 reads LGHDT; CDR2 reads YNNKEL (reference sequence). The CDR3 consists of 14 residues. V lost 2 bases and J lost 2, with 9 bases in between. In nucleotides, the CDR3 is TGTGCCAGCAGCCAATTTGTATCTAACACTGAAGCTTTCTTT. It translates to CASSQFVSNTEAFF.

This chain links TRBV29-1 with TRBJ2-3, with a tentative D call TRBD2 (7 bases). With 1 base removed from V and 2 bases from J, the gap between germline ends came to 22 bases. Germline V gene sequence: CDR1 SQVTM, CDR2 ANQGSEA. This CDR3 spans 18 amino acids. This chain's CDR3 is CSVEGGPQLALSTDTQYF. The CDR3 DNA is TGCAGCGTTGAAGGGGGGCCCCAACTAGCGTTATCCACAGATACGCAGTATTTT.